The source of this TCR beta chain is a study of OX40 agonist ivuxolimab in advanced cancers. CDR3 size: 14 residues. CDR1 is MDHEN, CDR2 SYDVKM, per germline. Trimming left V 8 bases short and J 4 bases short, with 14 bases between. Sequencing used immunoSEQ multiplex PCR; TCRdb keeps in-frame clones, though not all of them. This sample has around 15,000 clones, with 92% found just once. Study observations and caveats: Expanded clones were, on average, more numerous among CD8+ T cells than CD4+.

Note on this clone: The antigen is undetermined.

The sequence derives from an adult with an advanced solid tumor such as melanoma, head and neck, liver or kidney cancer. Sequencing was performed on CD4+ or CD8+ T cells sorted from blood, taken in a trial of the OX40 agonist ivuxolimab. The genes are TRBV28 and TRBJ1-4, with D maybe TRBD1 (6 bases). The CDR3 DNA sequence: TGTGCCAGCCGCAGACAGGAGATTAATGAAAAACTGTTTTTT. Encoded protein: CASRRQEINEKLFF. Based on the CDR3 plus reference TRBV28 and TRBJ1-4, the full variable domain is DVKVTQSSRYLVKRTGEKVFLECVQDMDHENMFWYRQDPGLGLRLIYFSYDVKMKEKGDIPEGYSVSREKKERFSLILESASTNQTSMYLCASRRQEINEKLFFGSGTQLSVL.